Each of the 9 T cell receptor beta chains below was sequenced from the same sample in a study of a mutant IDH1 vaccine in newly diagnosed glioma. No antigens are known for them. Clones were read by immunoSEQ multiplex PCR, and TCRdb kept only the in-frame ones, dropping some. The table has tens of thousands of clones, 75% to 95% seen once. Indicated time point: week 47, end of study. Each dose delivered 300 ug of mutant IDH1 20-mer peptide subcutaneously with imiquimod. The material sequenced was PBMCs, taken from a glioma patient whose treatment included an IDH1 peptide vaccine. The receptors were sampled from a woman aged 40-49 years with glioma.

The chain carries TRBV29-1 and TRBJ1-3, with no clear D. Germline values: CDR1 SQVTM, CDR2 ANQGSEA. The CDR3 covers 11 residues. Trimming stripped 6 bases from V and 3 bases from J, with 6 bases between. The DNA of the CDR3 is TGCAGCGTCGATTATGGAAACACCATATATTTT. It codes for CSVDYGNTIYF.

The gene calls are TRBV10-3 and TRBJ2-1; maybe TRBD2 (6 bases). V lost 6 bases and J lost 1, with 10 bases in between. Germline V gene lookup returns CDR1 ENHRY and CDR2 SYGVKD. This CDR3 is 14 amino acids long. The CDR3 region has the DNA TGTGCCATCAGACCGGGAGTTTCCTACAATGAGCAGTTCTTC. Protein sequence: CAIRPGVSYNEQFF.

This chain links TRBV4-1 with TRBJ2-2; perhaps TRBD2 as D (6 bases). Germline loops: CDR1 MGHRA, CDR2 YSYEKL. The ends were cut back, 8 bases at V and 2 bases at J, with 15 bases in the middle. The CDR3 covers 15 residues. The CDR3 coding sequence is TGCGCCAGCTCCCGGCGCGGGGTAAACACCGGGGAGCTGTTTTTT. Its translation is CASSRRGVNTGELFF.

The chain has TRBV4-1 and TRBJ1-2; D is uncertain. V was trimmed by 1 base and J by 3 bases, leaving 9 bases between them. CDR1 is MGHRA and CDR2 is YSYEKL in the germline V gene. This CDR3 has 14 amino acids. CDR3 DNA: TGCGCCAGCAGCCAAGGGACGGCTTACTATGGCTACACCTTC. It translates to CASSQGTAYYGYTF.

In nucleotides, the CDR3 is TGTGCCAGCATCAACGGGGGGAGCTCCTACGAGCAGTACTTC. Its protein is CASINGGSSYEQYF. The rearrangement uses TRBV2 and TRBJ2-7, with 7 bases lining up with TRBD2. The CDR3 extends over 14 amino acids. Germline CDR1 and CDR2: SNHLY and FYNNEI. With V trimmed by 7 bases and J by 0 bases, 6 bases remained unmatched.

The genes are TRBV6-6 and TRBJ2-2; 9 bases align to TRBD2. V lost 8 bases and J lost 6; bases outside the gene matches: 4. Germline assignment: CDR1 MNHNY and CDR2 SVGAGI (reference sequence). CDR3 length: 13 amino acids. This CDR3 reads CASGGGRAGELFF. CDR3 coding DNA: TGTGCCAGCGGTGGCGGGAGGGCCGGGGAGCTGTTTTTT.

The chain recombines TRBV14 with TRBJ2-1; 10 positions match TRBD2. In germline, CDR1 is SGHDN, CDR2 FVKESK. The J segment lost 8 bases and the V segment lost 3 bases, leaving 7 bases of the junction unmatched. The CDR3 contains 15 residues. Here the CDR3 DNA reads TGTGCCAGCAGCCACCCTAGCGGGGGCCGGGATGAGCAGTTCTTC. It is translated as CASSHPSGGRDEQFF.

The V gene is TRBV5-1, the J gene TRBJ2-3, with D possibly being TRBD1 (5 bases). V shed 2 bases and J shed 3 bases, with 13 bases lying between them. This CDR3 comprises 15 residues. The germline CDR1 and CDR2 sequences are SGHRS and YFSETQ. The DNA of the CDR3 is TGCGCCAGCAGCTTCCTCGCGACAGTGACAGATACGCAGTATTTT. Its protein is CASSFLATVTDTQYF. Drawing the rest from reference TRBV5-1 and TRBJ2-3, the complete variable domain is KAGVTQTPRYLIKTRGQQVTLSCSPISGHRSVSWYQQTPGQGLQFLFEYFSETQRNKGNFPGRFSGRQFSNSRSEMNVSTLELGDSALYLCASSFLATVTDTQYFGPGTRLTVL.

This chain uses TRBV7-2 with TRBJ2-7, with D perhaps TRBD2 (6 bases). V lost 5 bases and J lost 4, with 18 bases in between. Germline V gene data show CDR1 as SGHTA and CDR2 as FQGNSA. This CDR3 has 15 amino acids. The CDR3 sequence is CASSAPGLAGYEQYF. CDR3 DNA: TGTGCCAGCAGCGCTCCGGGACTCGCGGGATACGAGCAGTACTTC.